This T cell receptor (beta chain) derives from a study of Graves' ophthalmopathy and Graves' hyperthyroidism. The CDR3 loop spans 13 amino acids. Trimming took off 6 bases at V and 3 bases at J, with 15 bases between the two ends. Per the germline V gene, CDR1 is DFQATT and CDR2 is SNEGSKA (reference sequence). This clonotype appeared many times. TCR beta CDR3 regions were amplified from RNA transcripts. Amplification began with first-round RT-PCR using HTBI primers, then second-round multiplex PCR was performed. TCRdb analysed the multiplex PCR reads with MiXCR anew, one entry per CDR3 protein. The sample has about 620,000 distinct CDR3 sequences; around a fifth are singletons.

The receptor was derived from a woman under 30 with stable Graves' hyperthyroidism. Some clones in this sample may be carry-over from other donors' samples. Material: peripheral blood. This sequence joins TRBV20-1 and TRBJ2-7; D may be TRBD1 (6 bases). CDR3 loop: CSAVDRSIYEQYF. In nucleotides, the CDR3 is TGCAGTGCAGTCGACAGGTCAATCTACGAGCAGTACTTC.